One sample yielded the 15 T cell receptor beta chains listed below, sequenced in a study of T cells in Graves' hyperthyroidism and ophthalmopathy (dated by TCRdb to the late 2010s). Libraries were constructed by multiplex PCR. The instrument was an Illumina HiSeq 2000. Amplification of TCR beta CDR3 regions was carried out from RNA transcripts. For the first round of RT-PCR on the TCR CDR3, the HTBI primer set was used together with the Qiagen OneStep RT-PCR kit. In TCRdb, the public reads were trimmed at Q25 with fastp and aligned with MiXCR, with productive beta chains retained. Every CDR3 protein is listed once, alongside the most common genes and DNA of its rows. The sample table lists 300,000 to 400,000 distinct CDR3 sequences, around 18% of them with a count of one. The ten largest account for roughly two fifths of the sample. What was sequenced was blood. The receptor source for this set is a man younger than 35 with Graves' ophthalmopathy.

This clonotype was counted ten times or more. The CDR3 sequence is CASRGGAGRAGNTIYF. The CDR3 DNA reads as TGTGCCAGCAGGGGGGGGGCAGGGCGAGCTGGAAACACCATATATTTT. The chain recombines TRBV6-1 with TRBJ1-3, with TRBD1 as a possible D gene (6 bases). There are 16 residues in the CDR3. Trimming pared 6 bases from V and 2 bases from J, leaving 17 bases between. Germline loops: CDR1 MNHNS, CDR2 SASEGT.

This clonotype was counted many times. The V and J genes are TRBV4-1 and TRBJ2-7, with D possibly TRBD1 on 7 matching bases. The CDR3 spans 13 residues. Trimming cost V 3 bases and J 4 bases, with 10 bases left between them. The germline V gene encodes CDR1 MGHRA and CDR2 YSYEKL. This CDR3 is CASSQSGGYEQYF. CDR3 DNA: TGCGCCAGCAGCCAGTCAGGGGGGTACGAGCAGTACTTC.

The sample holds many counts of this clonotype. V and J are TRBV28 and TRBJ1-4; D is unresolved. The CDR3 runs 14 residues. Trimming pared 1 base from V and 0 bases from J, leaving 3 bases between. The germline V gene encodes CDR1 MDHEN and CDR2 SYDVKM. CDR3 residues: CASSLLSTNEKLFF. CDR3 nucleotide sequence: TGTGCCAGCAGTTTATTGTCAACTAATGAAAAACTGTTTTTT.

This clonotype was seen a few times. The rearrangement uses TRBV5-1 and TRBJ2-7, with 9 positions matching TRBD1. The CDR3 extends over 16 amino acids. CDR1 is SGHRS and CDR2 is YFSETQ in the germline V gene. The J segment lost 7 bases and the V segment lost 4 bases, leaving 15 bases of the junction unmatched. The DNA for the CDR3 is TGCGCCAGCAGCGGGGGGCCTACAGGGGGCGATGGGGAGCAGTACTTC. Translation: CASSGGPTGGDGEQYF.

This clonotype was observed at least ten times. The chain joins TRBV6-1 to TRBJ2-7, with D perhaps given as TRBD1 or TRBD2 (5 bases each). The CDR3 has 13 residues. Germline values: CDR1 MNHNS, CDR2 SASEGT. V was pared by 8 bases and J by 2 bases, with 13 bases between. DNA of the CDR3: TGTGCCAGCGGTGGGAGAGGGGCCTACGAGCAGTACTTC. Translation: CASGGRGAYEQYF.

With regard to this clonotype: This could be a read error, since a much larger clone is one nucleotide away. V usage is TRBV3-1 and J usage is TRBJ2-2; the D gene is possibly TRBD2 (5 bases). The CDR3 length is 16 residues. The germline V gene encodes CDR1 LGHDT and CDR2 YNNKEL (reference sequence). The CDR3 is CASGQEVATNTGELFF. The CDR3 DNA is TGTGCCAGCGGCCAAGAGGTAGCGACGAACACCGGGGAGCTGTTTTTT.

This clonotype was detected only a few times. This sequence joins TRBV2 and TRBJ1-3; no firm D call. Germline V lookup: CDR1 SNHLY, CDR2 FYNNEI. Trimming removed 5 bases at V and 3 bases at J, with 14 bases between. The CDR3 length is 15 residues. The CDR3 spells CASSFRTNSGNTIYF. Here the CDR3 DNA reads TGTGCCAGCAGTTTTCGGACCAACAGTGGAAACACCATATATTTT.

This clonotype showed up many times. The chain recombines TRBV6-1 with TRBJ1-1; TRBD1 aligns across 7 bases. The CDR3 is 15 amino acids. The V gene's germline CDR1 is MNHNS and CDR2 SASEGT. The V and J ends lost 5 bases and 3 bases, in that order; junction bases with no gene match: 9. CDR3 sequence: CASSPTGAEHTEAFF. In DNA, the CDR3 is TGTGCCAGCAGTCCCACAGGGGCAGAGCACACTGAAGCTTTCTTT.

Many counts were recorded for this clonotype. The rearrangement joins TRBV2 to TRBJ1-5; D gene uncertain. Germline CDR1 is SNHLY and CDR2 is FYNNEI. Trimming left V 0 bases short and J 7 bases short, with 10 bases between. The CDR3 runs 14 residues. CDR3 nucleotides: TGTGCCAGCAGTGAAGCGGGGTCCTACCAGCCCCAGCATTTT. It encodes CASSEAGSYQPQHF.

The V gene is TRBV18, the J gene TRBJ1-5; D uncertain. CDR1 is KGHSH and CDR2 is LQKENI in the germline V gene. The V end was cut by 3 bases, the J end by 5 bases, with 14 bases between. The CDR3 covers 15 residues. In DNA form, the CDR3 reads TGTGCCAGCTCACCCCAGTCCGGTCACGATCAGCCCCAGCATTTT. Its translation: CASSPQSGHDQPQHF.

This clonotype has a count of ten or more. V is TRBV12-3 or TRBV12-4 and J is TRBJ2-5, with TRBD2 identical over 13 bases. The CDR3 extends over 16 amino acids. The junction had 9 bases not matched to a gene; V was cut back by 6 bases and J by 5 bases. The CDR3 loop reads CASSPTGTSGDETQYF. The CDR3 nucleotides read TGTGCCAGCAGCCCCACCGGGACTAGCGGGGATGAGACCCAGTACTTC.

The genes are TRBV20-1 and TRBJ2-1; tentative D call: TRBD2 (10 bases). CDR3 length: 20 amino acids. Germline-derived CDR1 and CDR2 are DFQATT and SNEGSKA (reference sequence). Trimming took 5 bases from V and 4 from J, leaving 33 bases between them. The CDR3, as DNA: TGCAGTGCTCCCCAAGCCTCGGGACAGGGTTTAGCGGGGGGTTACAATGAGCAGTTCTTC. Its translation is CSAPQASGQGLAGGYNEQFF.

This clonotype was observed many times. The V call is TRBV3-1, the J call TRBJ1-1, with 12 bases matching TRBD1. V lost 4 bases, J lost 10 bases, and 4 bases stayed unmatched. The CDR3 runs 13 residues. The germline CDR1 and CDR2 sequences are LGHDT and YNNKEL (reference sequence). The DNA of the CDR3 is TGTGCCAGCAGCCTCGGGACAGGGGGCTCAGCTTTCTTT. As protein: CASSLGTGGSAFF.

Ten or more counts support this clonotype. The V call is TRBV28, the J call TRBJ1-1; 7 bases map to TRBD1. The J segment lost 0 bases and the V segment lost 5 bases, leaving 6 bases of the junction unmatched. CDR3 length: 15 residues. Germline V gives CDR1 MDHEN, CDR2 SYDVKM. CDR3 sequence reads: CASSDPGQLNTEAFF. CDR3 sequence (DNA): TGTGCCAGCAGTGACCCGGGACAGTTGAACACTGAAGCTTTCTTT. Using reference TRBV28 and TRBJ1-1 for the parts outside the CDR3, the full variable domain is DVKVTQSSRYLVKRTGEKVFLECVQDMDHENMFWYRQDPGLGLRLIYFSYDVKMKEKGDIPEGYSVSREKKERFSLILESASTNQTSMYLCASSDPGQLNTEAFFGQGTRLTVV.

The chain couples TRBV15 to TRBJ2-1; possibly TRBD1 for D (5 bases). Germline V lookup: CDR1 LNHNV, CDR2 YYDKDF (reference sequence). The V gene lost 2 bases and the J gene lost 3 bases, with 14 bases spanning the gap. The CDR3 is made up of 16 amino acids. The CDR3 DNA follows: TGTGCCACCAGCAGATACTCAGGGTCGGGCTACAATGAGCAGTTCTTC. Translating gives CATSRYSGSGYNEQFF.